This TCR beta chain was sequenced during a study of glioma-infiltrating T cells after dendritic cell vaccination. Study findings and constraints: Estimated pretreatment TIL content predicted outcome after dendritic cell vaccination.

Only in-frame clones appear in the TCRdb table, and some are missing; sequencing was by immunoSEQ multiplex PCR. The sample carries almost 90,000 clones, over 80% recorded once. On this clone: Its target is not known.

Time point defined: after dendritic cell vaccination, including at tumor progression/relapse. The sample in question was blood, obtained after dendritic cell vaccination. The clonotype was recovered from a human donor with glioblastoma.

The CDR3 nucleotides are TGTGCCAGTAGTCCGGTCACAGGGGACGAGCAGTACTTC. It is translated as CASSPVTGDEQYF. This chain connects TRBV19 to TRBJ2-7, with 7 bases fitting TRBD1. J gave up 5 bases and V 5 bases, and 6 bases lay outside the gene matches. The CDR3 extends over 13 amino acids. Germline V gene lookup returns CDR1 LNHDA and CDR2 SQIVND (reference sequence).